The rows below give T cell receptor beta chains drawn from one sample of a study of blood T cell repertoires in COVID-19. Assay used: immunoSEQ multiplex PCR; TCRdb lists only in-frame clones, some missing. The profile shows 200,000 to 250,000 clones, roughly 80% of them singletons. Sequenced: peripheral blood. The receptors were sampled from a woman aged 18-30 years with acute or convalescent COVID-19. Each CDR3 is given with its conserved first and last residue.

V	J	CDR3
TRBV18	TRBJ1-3	CASSPTHQGSGNTIYF
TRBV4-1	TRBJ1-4	CASSQGHSDEKLFF
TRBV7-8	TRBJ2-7	CASSLGLAGGISYEQYF
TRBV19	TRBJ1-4	CASSIAGKLFF
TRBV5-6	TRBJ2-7	CASSLEQPYEQYF
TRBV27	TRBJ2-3	CASSLIYLGASGGTDTQYF
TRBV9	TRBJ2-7	CASSIGQEYEQYF
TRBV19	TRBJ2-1	CASSPRTSGSNEQFF
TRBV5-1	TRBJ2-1	CASSFGTGRYNEQFF
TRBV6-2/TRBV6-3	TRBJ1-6	CASSSHRNSPLHF
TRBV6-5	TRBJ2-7	CASRKSGVSSYEQYF
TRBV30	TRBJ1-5	CALGAGGNQPQHF
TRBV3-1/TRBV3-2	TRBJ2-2	CASSRRGAVTNTGELFF
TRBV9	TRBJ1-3	CASSANVKGESGNTIYF
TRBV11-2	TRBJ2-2	CASSQEVTGGITGELFF
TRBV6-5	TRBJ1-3	CASSLLAGNTIYF
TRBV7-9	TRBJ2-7	CASSTPGQWVEQYF
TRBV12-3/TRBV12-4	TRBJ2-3	CASSFRSDTQYF
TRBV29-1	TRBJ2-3	CSVGLTGTGSDTQYF
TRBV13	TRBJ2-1	CASSELAGSYEQFF
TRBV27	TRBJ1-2	CASRYGSYGYTF
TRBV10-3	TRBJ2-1	CAISFPRRAPGRGSSYNEQFF
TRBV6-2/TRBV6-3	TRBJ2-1	CASSKDWHNIEQFF
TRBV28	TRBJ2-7	CASSLVLLASGSYEQYF
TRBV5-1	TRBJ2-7	CASSPDRVPYEQYF
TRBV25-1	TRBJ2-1	CASSVPGTGVNEQFF
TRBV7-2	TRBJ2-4	CASSWTAGGPGGNIQYF
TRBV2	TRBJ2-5	CASRRGTGGLETQYF
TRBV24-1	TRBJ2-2	CATSDFGSPRVAGELFF
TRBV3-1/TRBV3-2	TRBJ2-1	CASSPLTSGDNNEQFF
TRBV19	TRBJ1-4	CASSMGWGPDEKLFF
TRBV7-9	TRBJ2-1	CASSFPSGTGDYNEQFF
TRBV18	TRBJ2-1	CASSSRQGFDNEQFF
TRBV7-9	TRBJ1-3	CASSPPGQHYSGNTIYF
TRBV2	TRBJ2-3	CASRGVGHSTDTQYF
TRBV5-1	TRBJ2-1	CASSLTGVPMREQFF
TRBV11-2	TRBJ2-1	CASSLSLGLAGIEQFF
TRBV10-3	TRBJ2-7	CAISGDAGTGTYEQYF
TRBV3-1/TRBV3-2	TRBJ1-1	CASSQGQGSTEAFF
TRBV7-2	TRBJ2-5	CASSFFAGGETQYF
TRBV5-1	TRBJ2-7	CASSRGLELYEQYF
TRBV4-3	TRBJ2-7	CASSQYRGGYEQYF
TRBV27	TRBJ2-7	CASSPGTRGYEQYF
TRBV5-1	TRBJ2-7	CASSLGHRTGDEQYF
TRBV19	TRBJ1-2	CASSWGLGYGYTF
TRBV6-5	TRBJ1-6	CASASSYNSPLHF
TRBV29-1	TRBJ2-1	CSVEPLAGPGNEQFF
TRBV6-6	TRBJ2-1	CASSPILGTSVPSEQFF
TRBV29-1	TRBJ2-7	CSVLAADRTYEQYF
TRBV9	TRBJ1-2	CASSVLGTPYGYTF